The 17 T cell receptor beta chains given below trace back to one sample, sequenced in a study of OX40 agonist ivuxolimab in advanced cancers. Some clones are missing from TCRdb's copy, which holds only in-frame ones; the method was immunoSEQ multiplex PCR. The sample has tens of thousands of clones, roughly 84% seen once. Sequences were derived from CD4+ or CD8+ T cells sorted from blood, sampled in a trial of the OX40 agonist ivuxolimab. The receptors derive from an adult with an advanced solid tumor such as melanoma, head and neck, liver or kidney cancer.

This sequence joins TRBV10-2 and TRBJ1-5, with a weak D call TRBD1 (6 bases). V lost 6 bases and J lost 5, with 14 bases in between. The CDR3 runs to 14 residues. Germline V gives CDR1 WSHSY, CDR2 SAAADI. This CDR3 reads CASSPQGDDQPQHF. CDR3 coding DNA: TGCGCCAGCAGCCCACAGGGAGATGATCAGCCCCAGCATTTT.

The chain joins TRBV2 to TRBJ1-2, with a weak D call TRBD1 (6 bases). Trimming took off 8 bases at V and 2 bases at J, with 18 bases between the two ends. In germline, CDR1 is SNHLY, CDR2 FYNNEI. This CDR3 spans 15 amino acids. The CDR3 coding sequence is TGTGCCAGCGGAGGGGGGGTAGGGACCAACTATGGCTACACCTTC. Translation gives CASGGGVGTNYGYTF.

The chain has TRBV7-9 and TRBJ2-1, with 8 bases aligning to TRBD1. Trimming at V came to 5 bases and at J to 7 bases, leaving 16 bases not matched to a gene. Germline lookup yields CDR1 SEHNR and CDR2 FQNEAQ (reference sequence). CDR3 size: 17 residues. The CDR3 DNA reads TGTGCCAGCAGCCACAACCCGAAAGACAGGGGTAAGAATGAGCAGTTCTTC. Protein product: CASSHNPKDRGKNEQFF.

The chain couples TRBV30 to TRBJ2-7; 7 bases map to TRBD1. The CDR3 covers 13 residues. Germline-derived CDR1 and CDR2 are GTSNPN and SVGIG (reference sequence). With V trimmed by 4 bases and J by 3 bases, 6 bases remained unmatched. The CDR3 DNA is TGTGCCTGGACCTCGGGACAGATCTACGAGCAGTACTTC. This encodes CAWTSGQIYEQYF.

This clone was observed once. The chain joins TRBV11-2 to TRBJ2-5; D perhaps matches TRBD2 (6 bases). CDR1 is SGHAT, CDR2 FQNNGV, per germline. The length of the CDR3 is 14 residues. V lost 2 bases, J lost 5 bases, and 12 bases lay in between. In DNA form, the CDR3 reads TGTGCCAGCAGCTTACTTCTCGGGAGCGAGACCCAGTACTTC. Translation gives CASSLLLGSETQYF.

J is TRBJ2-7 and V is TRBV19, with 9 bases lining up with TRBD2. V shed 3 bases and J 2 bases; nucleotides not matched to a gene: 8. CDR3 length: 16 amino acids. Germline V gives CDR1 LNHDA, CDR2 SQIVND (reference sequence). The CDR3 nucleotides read TGTGCCAGTAGTATCTCGAGCGGGGGGTTACCCTACGAGCAGTACTTC. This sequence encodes CASSISSGGLPYEQYF.

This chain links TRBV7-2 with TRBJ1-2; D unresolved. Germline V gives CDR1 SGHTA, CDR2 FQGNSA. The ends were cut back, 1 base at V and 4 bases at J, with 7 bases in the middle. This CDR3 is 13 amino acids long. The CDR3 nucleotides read TGTGCCAGCAGCTTAGAGGTTAGCTATGGCTACACCTTC. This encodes CASSLEVSYGYTF.

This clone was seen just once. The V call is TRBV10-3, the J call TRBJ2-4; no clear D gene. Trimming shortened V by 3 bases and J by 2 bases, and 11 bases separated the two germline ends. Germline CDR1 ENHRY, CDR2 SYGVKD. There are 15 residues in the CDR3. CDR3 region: CAISDARITKNIQYF. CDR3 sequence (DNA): TGTGCCATCAGTGACGCGCGAATAACCAAAAACATTCAGTACTTC.

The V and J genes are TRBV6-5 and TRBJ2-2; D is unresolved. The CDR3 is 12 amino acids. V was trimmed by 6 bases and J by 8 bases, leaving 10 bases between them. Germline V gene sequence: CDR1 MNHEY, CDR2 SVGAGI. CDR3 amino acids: CASRRAGGELFF. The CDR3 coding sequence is TGTGCCAGCAGGCGTGCCGGAGGGGAGCTGTTTTTT.

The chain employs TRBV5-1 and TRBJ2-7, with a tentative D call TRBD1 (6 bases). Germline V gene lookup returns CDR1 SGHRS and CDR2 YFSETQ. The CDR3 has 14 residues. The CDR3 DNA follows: TGCGCTTCGACCGACAGGAGTGGGTCCTACGAGCAGTACTTC. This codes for CASTDRSGSYEQYF.

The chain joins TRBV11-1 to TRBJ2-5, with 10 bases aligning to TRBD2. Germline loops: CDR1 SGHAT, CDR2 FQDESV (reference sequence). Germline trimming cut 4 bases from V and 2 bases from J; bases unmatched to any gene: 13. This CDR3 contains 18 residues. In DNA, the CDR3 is TGTGCCAGCAGCTCGAATTGGGGACTAGCGTACAAACAAGAGACCCAGTACTTC. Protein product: CASSSNWGLAYKQETQYF. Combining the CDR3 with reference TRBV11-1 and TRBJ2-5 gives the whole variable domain EAEVAQSPRYKITEKSQAVAFWCDPISGHATLYWYRQILGQGPELLVQFQDESVVDDSQLPKDRFSAERLKGVDSTLKIQPAELGDSAMYLCASSSNWGLAYKQETQYFGPGTRLLVL.

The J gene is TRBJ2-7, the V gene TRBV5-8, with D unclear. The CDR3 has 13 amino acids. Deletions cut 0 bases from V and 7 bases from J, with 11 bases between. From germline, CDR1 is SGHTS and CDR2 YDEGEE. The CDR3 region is CASSLDPPGEQYF. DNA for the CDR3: TGTGCCAGCAGCTTGGACCCTCCTGGAGAGCAGTACTTC.

The CDR3 loop reads CASSLAGQGRNSPLHF. CDR3 sequence (DNA): TGTGCCAGCAGCTTAGCTGGGCAGGGGCGTAATTCACCCCTCCACTTT. V usage is TRBV7-9 and J usage is TRBJ1-6, with TRBD1 as a possible D gene (6 bases). The ends were cut back, 0 bases at V and 6 bases at J, with 12 bases in the middle. Germline V gene sequence: CDR1 SEHNR, CDR2 FQNEAQ (reference sequence). This CDR3 spans 16 amino acids.

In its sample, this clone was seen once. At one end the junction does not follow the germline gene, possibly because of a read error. This chain's CDR3 is CASSHRSSTDTRYF. In DNA form, the CDR3 reads TGCGCCAGCAGCCACAGATCTTCCACAGATACGCGGTATTTT. The chain recombines TRBV5-1 with TRBJ2-3; D gene ambiguous. Germline values: CDR1 SGHRS, CDR2 YFSETQ. The CDR3 is made up of 14 amino acids.

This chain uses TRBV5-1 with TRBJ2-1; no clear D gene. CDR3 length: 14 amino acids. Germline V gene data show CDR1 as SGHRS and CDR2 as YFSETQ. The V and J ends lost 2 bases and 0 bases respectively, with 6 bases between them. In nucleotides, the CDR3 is TGCGCCAGCAGCTTCGGGCACTCCTACAATGAGCAGTTCTTC. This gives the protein CASSFGHSYNEQFF.

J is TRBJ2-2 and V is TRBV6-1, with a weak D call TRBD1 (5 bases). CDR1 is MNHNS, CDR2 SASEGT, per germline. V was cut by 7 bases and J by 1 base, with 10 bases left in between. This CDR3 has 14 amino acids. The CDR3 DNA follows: TGTGCCAGCAAAAGACAGCAGAACACCGGGGAGCTGTTTTTT. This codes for CASKRQQNTGELFF.

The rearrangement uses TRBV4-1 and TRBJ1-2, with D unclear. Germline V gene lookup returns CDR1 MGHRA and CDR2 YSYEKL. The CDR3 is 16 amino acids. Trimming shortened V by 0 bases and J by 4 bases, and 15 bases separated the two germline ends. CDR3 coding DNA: TGCGCCAGCAGCCAAGATCCTGCAGGACGCCCCTATGGCTACACCTTC. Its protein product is CASSQDPAGRPYGYTF.